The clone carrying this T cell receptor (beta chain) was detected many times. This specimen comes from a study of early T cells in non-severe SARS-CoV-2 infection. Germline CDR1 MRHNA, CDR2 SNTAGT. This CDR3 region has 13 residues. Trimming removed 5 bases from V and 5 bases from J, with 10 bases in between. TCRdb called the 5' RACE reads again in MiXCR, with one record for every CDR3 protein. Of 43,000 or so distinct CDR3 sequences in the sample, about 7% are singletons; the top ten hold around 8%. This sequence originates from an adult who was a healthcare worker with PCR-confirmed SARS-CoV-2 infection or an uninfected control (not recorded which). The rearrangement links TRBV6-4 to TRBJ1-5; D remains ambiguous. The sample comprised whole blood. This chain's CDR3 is CASSRAADQPQHF. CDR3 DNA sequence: TGTGCCAGCAGTCGGGCAGCAGATCAGCCCCAGCATTTT.